This T cell receptor (beta chain) derives from a study of Graves' ophthalmopathy and Graves' hyperthyroidism. Germline V lookup: CDR1 MNHNS, CDR2 SASEGT. The CDR3 covers 12 residues. V lost 9 bases, J lost 6 bases, and 11 bases lay in between. The hyperthyroidism patients had a new diagnosis of under 2 months' duration and were aged 18 to 65. At least ten counts were recorded for this clonotype. Beta-chain TCR CDR3 regions were amplified from RNA transcripts. HTBI-primed first-round RT-PCR preceded second-round multiplex PCR. Each CDR3 protein gets one entry after TCRdb re-called the multiplex PCR reads with MiXCR. The sample includes about 390,000 distinct CDR3 sequences, 15% to 20% seen only once; the top ten take roughly 2.4%.

This sequence joins TRBV6-1 and TRBJ2-2; a possible D gene is TRBD1 (5 bases). Material for sequencing was peripheral blood. The source is an adult woman with stable Graves' hyperthyroidism. CDR3 sequence reads: CASRGYAGELFF. The CDR3 DNA reads TGTGCCAGTAGGGGATATGCCGGGGAGCTGTTTTTT.